The 13 T cell receptor beta chains below all came from one sample that was sequenced in a study of metastatic and nonmetastatic thyroid tumors. Ahead of thyroid surgery, no patient had received treatment of any kind. TCRdb re-analyzed the PCR reads using MiXCR. The table lists some 93,000 clones, 9.5% to 15% of them singletons. The sample consisted of blood. Every receptor here comes from a female donor with papillary thyroid cancer or a benign thyroid nodule (not recorded which). Some clones in this sample may be carry-over from other donors' samples.

This clone was counted at least ten times. The chain joins TRBV19 to TRBJ2-3; TRBD1 agrees at 9 bases. Germline V gene data show CDR1 as LNHDA and CDR2 as SQIVND (reference sequence). V gave up 6 bases and J gave up 4 bases; unmatched junction bases: 8. This CDR3 contains 15 residues. CDR3 coding DNA: TGTGCCAGTAGCCCGGGACAGGGAGGAGCAGATACGCAGTATTTT. Its translation is CASSPGQGGADTQYF.

This clone was seen ten or more times. V usage is TRBV30 and J usage is TRBJ2-3, with no clear D. CDR1 GTSNPN and CDR2 SVGIG come from the germline V gene (reference sequence). This CDR3 has 13 amino acids. V was shortened by 1 base and J by 3 bases, with 8 bases between the two germline ends. CDR3 in DNA: TGTGCCTGGAGTGAGGGCTTGACAGATACGCAGTATTTT. Translating it yields CAWSEGLTDTQYF.

This clone occurred many times. The chain employs TRBV20-1 and TRBJ1-4; D not resolved. The CDR3 sequence is 13 residues long. Germline CDR1 reads DFQATT; CDR2 reads SNEGSKA (reference sequence). V was trimmed by 3 bases and J by 0 bases, leaving 5 bases between them. The CDR3 loop reads CSARITTNEKLFF. CDR3 coding DNA: TGCAGTGCTAGGATAACAACTAATGAAAAACTGTTTTTT.

This clone was seen repeatedly, ten times or more. The chain links TRBV6-1 to TRBJ2-7; D is uncertain. Germline V gives CDR1 MNHNS, CDR2 SASEGT. Trimming took 2 bases from V and 0 from J, leaving 11 bases between them. The CDR3 length is 15 residues. CDR3 coding DNA: TGTGCCAGCAGTGAATTTGACGGATCCTCCTACGAGCAGTACTTC. This gives the protein CASSEFDGSSYEQYF.

This clone has just a few counts. The genes are TRBV7-2 and TRBJ2-7, with TRBD2 identical over 7 bases. The germline gives CDR1 SGHTA, CDR2 FQGNSA. J lost 1 base, V lost 0 bases, and 12 bases had no gene match. CDR3 length equals 18 residues. This chain's CDR3 is CASSLAYDWNGRSYEQYF. The CDR3 nucleotides read TGTGCCAGCAGCTTAGCCTACGACTGGAACGGGAGGTCCTACGAGCAGTACTTC.

A word on this clone: The junction differs from germline at one of its ends, possibly a read error. The V call is TRBV9, the J call TRBJ1-3; possibly TRBD1 for D (5 bases). Germline CDR1 is SGDLS and CDR2 is YYNGEE. The CDR3 has 17 amino acids. CDR3 loop: CASSVGALKSGGNTIYF. The CDR3 nucleotides read TGTGCTAGCAGCGTAGGGGCCCTCAAAAGCGGAGGAAACACCATATATTTT.

The table lists this clone with many counts. J is TRBJ2-7 and V is TRBV12-3 or TRBV12-4, with 13 nucleotides matching TRBD2. J gave up 4 bases and V 5 bases, and 8 bases lay outside the gene matches. CDR3 length: 16 residues. The CDR3 DNA reads as TGTGCCAGCAGTCCGGGGACTAGCGGGAAACCTTACGAGCAGTACTTC. The encoded protein is CASSPGTSGKPYEQYF.

The V and J genes are TRBV2 and TRBJ1-5; possible D gene TRBD1, 5 bases. From germline, CDR1 is SNHLY and CDR2 FYNNEI. V was shortened by 2 bases and J by 13 bases, with 12 bases between the two germline ends. The CDR3 contains 12 residues. CDR3 sequence: CASSEMDTEQHF. The CDR3 DNA is TGTGCCAGCAGTGAAATGGACACCGAGCAGCATTTT.

This clone was picked up many times. V is TRBV5-6 and J is TRBJ2-1; D uncertain. Germline assignment: CDR1 SGHDT and CDR2 YYEEEE. With 3 bases removed from V and 8 bases from J, the gap between germline ends came to 21 bases. The CDR3 contains 16 residues. The CDR3 protein is CASSSVKARPGDEQFF. Written as DNA, the CDR3 is TGTGCCAGCAGCTCCGTTAAAGCTCGCCCTGGAGATGAGCAGTTCTTC.

This clone was observed many times. The CDR3 loop is CASSYGGSWTEAFF. The CDR3 DNA reads as TGTGCCAGCAGTTACGGAGGAAGTTGGACTGAAGCTTTCTTT. The chain recombines TRBV6-6 with TRBJ1-1, with D uncertain. The germline V gene encodes CDR1 MNHNY and CDR2 SVGAGI (reference sequence). The CDR3 totals 14 residues. The V end was cut by 2 bases, the J end by 5 bases, with 12 bases between.

This clone has ten or more counts. CDR3 in amino acids: CASSQGGPGMGGTNEKLFF. The CDR3 DNA sequence: TGCGCCAGCAGCCAAGGGGGGCCAGGGATGGGTGGAACTAATGAAAAACTGTTTTTT. This chain uses TRBV4-3 with TRBJ1-4, with D perhaps TRBD1 (6 bases). Germline lookup yields CDR1 LGHNA and CDR2 YSLEER. V was shortened by 1 base and J by 1 base, with 19 bases between the two germline ends. The CDR3 covers 19 residues.

This clone was recorded at least ten times. The chain combines TRBV28 with TRBJ2-7; perhaps TRBD2 as D (5 bases). Germline-derived CDR1 and CDR2 are MDHEN and SYDVKM. The germline V and J ends were trimmed by 2 bases and 0 bases, with 11 bases remaining between them. This CDR3 region has 15 residues. The CDR3 protein is CASSLGRGTSYEQYF. DNA of the CDR3: TGTGCCAGCAGTTTAGGTCGGGGAACCTCCTACGAGCAGTACTTC.

This clone was picked up many times. The rearrangement uses TRBV5-8 and TRBJ1-3; D call uncertain. V was shortened by 3 bases and J by 1 base, with 11 bases between the two germline ends. CDR1 SGHTS and CDR2 YDEGEE come from the germline V gene. This CDR3 has 15 amino acids. This chain's CDR3 is CASSWTGGSGNTIYF. CDR3 nucleotides: TGTGCCAGCAGCTGGACCGGCGGGTCTGGAAACACCATATATTTT.